This is a list of T cell receptor beta chains from one sample in a study of stem cell transplantation in POMP-related autoinflammatory disease. TCRdb's copy holds only in-frame clones and misses some; the assay was immunoSEQ multiplex PCR. The sample records more than 25,000 clones, around 88% being singletons. The sequencing here drew on CD4+ T cells from PBMCs, taken before stem cell transplantation. The receptors stem from a human donor with POMP-related autoinflammation and immune dysregulation (PRAID). The CDR3 runs from the conserved cysteine through the conserved F or W. A D gene is named only where the DNA matches it firmly. A row's size may be missing; if present it is once, few, many or a size class.

abundance	d_gene	j_gene	v_gene	CDR3nt	CDR3aa
NA	TRBD2	TRBJ2-2	TRBV5-5	TGTGCCAGCAGCTTGGGGACTAGGACACACACCGGGGAGCTGTTTTTT	CASSLGTRTHTGELFF
NA	TRBD1	TRBJ1-4	TRBV7-2	TGTGCCAGCAGCCTAGAGACAGGGAATGAAAAACTGTTTTTT	CASSLETGNEKLFF
NA	NA	TRBJ2-2	TRBV5-4	TGTGCCAGCAGCGTCCGGGCCTCCGACCGCGGGGAGCTGTTTTTT	CASSVRASDRGELFF
NA	NA	TRBJ2-7	TRBV6-1	TGTGCCAGCAGCCTGACAGGTGGTAGCTCCTACGAGCAGTACTTC	CASSLTGGSSYEQYF
NA	NA	TRBJ1-1	TRBV4-1	TGCGCCAGCAGCCAAGATGAGGGGAACACTGAAGCTTTCTTT	CASSQDEGNTEAFF
NA	TRBD2	TRBJ2-7	TRBV11-2	TGTGCCAGCAGCTGGACTAGCGGGAGCTCCTACGAGCAGTACTTC	CASSWTSGSSYEQYF
once	NA	TRBJ2-3	TRBV2	TGTGCCAGCAGTGAGGAGGGCCCACAGATCACAGATACGCAGTATTTT	CASSEEGPQITDTQYF
NA	NA	TRBJ2-5	TRBV7-2	TGTGCCAGCAGCTTGGACTTCCAAGAGACCCAGTACTTC	CASSLDFQETQYF
NA	NA	TRBJ2-1	TRBV2	TGTGCCAGCAGTGAAGCCAGCTCCTACAATGAGCAGTTCTTC	CASSEASSYNEQFF
NA	NA	TRBJ1-4	TRBV5-8	TGTGCCAGCAGTCCGGGACGGAGGATTAATGAAAAACTGTTTTTT	CASSPGRRINEKLFF
few	NA	TRBJ1-3	TRBV5-1	TGCGCCAGCAGCGTCGGAGGGGTGACGTCCGGAAACACCATATATTTT	CASSVGGVTSGNTIYF
NA	NA	TRBJ2-3	TRBV5-6	TGTGCCAGCAGCTCGGGACTTTACACAGATACGCAGTATTTT	CASSSGLYTDTQYF
NA	TRBD2	TRBJ2-1	TRBV5-1	TGCGCCAGCAGCTTCGGACTAGCGGGGACAAACAATGAGCAGTTCTTC	CASSFGLAGTNNEQFF
NA	TRBD1	TRBJ1-1	TRBV11-2	TGTGCCAGCAGCTTAGACAGGGGGCGCACTGAAGCTTTCTTT	CASSLDRGRTEAFF